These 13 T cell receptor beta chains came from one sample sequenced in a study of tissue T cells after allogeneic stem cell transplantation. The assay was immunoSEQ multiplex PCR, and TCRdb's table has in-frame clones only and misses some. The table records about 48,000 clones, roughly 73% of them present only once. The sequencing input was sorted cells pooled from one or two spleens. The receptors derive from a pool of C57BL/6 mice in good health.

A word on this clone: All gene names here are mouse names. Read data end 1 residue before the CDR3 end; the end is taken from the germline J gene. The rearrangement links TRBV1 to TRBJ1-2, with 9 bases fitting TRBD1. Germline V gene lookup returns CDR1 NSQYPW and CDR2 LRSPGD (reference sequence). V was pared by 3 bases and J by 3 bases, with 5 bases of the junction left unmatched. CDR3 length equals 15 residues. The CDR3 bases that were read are TGCACCTGCAGTGCGCGACAGGGGGAGGACTCCGACTACACC. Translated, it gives CTCSARQGEDSDYT. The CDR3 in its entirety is CTCSARQGEDSDYTF.

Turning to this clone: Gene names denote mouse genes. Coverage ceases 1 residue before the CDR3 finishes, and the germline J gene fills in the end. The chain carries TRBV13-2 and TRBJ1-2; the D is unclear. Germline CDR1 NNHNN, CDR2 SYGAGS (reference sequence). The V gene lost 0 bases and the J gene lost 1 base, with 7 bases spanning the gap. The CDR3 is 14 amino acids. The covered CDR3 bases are TGTGCCAGCGGTGATGACAGAGGAAACTCCGACTACACC. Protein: CASGDDRGNSDYT. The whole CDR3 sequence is CASGDDRGNSDYTF.

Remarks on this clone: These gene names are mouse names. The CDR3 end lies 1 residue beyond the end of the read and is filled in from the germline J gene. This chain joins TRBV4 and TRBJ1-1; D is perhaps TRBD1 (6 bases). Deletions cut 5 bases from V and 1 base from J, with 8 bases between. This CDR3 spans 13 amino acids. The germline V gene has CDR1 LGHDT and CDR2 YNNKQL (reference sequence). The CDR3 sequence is CASSLQGNTEVFF. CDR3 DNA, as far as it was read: TGTGCCAGCAGCCTACAGGGAAACACAGAAGTCTTC.

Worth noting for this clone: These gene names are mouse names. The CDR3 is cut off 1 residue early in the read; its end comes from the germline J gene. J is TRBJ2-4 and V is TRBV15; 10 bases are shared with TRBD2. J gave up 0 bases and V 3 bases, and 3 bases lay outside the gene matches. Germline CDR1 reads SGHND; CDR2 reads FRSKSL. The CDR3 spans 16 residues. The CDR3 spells CASSFWTGGSQNTLYF. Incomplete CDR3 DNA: TGTGCCAGCAGTTTTTGGACTGGGGGTAGTCAAAACACCTTGTAC.

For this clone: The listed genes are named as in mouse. The CDR3 loop reads CASSATGVGAEQFF. CDR3 DNA, as far as it was read: TGTGCCAGCAGCGCGACTGGGGTGGGGGCTGAGCAGTTC. The chain links TRBV5 to TRBJ2-1, with 8 bases aligning to TRBD2. With the read ending 1 residue before the CDR3 end, the germline J gene is used to fill in that end. The CDR3 runs to 14 residues. The V gene end was trimmed by 5 bases and the J gene end by 7 bases; junction bases not matched to a gene: 7. CDR1 and CDR2 (germline): LGHNA, YNLKQL (reference sequence).

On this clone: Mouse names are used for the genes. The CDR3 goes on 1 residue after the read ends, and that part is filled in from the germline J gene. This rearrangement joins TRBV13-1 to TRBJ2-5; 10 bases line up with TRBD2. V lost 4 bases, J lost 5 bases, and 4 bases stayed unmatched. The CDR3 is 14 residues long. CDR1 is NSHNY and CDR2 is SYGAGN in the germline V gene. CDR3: CASSPGGAGDTQYF. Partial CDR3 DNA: TGTGCCAGCAGTCCTGGGGGGGCTGGAGACACCCAGTAC.

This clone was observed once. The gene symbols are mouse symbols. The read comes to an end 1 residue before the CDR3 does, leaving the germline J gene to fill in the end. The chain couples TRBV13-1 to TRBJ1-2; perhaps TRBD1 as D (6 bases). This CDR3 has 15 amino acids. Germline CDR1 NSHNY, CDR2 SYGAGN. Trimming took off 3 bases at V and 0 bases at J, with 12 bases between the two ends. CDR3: CASSGPGTSNSDYTF. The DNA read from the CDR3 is TGTGCCAGCAGTGGGCCCGGGACATCAAACTCCGACTACACC.

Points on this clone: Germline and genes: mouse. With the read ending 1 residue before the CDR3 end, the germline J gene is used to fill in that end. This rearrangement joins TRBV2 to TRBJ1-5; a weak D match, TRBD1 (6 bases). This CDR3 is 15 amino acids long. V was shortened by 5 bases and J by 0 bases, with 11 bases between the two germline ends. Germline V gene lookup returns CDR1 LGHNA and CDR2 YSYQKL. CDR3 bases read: TGTGCCAGCAGCTCCGGGACAAATAACAACCAGGCTCCGCTT. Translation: CASSSGTNNNQAPL. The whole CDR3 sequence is CASSSGTNNNQAPLF.

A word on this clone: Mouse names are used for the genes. The DNA read from the CDR3 is TGTGCCAGCAGTACTGGGGGGACCCCTACCGGGCAGCTCTAC. As protein: CASSTGGTPTGQLY. The entire CDR3 protein is CASSTGGTPTGQLYF. The chain carries TRBV13-1 and TRBJ2-2; 9 nucleotides agree with TRBD2. The read terminates 1 residue ahead of where the CDR3 ends, so the germline J gene completes it. V dropped 4 bases and J dropped 5; count of bases not matched to a gene: 6. CDR1 is NSHNY, CDR2 SYGAGN, per germline. The CDR3 runs to 15 residues.

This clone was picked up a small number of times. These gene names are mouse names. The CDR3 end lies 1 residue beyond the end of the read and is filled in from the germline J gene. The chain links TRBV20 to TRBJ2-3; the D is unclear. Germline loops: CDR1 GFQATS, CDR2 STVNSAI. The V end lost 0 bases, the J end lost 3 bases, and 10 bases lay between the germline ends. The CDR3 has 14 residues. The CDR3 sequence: CGAREAGGAETLYF. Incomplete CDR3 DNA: TGTGGTGCTAGGGAGGCCGGAGGCGCAGAAACGCTGTAT.

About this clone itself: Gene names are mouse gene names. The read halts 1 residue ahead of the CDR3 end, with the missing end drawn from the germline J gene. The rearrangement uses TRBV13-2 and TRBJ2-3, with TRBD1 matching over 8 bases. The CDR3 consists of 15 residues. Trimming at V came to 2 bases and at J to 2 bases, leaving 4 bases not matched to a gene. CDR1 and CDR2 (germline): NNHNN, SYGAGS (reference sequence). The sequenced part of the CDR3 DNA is TGTGCCAGCGGTGACAGGGGGCGAAATGCAGAAACGCTGTAT. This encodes CASGDRGRNAETLY. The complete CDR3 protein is CASGDRGRNAETLYF.

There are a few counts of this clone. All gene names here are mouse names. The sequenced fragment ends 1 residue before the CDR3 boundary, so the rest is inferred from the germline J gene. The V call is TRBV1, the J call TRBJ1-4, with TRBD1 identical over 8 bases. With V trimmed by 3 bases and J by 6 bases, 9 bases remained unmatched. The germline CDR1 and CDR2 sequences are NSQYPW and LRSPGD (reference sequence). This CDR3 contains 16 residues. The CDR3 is CTCSAWRDRRDERLFF. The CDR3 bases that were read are TGCACCTGCAGTGCGTGGCGGGACAGGAGGGACGAAAGATTATTT.

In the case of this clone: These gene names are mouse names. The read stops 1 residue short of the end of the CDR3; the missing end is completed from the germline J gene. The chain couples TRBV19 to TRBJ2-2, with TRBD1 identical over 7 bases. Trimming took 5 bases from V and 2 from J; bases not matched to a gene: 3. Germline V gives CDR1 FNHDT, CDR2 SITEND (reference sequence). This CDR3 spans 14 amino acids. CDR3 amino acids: CASRPTGNTGQLYF. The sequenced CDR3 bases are TGTGCCAGCAGGCCGACAGGGAACACCGGGCAGCTCTAC.